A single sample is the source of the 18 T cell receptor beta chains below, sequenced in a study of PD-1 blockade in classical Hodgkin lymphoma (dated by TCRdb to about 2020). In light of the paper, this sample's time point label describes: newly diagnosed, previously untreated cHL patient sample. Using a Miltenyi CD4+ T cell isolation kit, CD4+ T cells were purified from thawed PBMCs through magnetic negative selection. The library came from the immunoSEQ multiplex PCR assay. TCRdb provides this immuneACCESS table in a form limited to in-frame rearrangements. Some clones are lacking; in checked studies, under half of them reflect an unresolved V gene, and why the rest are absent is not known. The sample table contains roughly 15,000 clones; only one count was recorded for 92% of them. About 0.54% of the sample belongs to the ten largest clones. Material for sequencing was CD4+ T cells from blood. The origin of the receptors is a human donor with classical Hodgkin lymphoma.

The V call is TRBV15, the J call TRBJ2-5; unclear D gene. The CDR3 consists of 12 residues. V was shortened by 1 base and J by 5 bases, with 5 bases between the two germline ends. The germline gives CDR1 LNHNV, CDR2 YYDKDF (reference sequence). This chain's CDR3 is CATSRGPETQYF. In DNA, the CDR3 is TGTGCCACCAGCAGAGGCCCGGAGACCCAGTACTTC. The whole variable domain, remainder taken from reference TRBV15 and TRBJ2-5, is DAMVIQNPRYQVTQFGKPVTLSCSQTLNHNVMYWYQQKSSQAPKLLFHYYDKDFNNEADTPDNFQSRRPNTSFCFLDIRSPGLGDTAMYLCATSRGPETQYFGPGTRLLVL.

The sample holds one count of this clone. In nucleotides, the CDR3 is TGCAGCGTACAGCCCGGGGGCCTACATGGCTACACCTTC. Protein product: CSVQPGGLHGYTF. V and J are TRBV29-1 and TRBJ1-2, with D perhaps TRBD1 (6 bases). CDR3 size: 13 residues. Per the germline V gene, CDR1 is SQVTM and CDR2 is ANQGSEA. With 6 bases removed from V and 6 bases from J, the gap between germline ends came to 17 bases.

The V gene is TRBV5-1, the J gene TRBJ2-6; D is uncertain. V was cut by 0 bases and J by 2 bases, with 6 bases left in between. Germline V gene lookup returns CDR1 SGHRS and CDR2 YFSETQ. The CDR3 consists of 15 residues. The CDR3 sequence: CASSLDVTGANVLTF. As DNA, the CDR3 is TGCGCCAGCAGCTTGGACGTTACTGGGGCCAACGTCCTGACTTTC.

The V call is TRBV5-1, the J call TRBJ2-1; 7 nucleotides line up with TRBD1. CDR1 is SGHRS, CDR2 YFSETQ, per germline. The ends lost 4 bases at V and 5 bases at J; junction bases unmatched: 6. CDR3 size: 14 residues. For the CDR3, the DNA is TGCGCCAGCAGCCCCCTGGGACAGAACAATGAGCAGTTCTTC. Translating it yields CASSPLGQNNEQFF.

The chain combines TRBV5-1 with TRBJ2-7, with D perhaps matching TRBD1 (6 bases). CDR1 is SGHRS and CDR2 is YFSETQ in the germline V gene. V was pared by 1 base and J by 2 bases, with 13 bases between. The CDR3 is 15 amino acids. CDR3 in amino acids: CASSLQTGSPYEQYF. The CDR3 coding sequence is TGCGCCAGCAGCTTGCAAACAGGGAGTCCCTACGAGCAGTACTTC.

The DNA for the CDR3 is TGTGCCAGCAGCTCCGGACAAATAGAGAGGGAGTACTTC. This gives the protein CASSSGQIEREYF. The chain has TRBV6-6 and TRBJ2-4; D could derive from TRBD1 or TRBD2 (5 bases each). The CDR3 covers 13 residues. Trimming removed 6 bases at V and 14 bases at J, with 20 bases between. Germline V lookup: CDR1 MNHNY, CDR2 SVGAGI (reference sequence).

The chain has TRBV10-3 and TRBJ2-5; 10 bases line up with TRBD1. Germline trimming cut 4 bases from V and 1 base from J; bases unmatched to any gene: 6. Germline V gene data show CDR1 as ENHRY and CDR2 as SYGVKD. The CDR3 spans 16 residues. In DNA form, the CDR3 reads TGTGCCATCAGTGCAATGAGGGACAGGGGCCAAGAGACCCAGTACTTC. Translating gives CAISAMRDRGQETQYF.

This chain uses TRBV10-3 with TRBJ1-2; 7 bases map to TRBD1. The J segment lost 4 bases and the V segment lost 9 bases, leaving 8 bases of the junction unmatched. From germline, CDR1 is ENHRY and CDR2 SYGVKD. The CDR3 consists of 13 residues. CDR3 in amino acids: CAMTGQGGYGYTF. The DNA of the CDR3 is TGTGCCATGACGGGCCAGGGGGGCTATGGCTACACCTTC.

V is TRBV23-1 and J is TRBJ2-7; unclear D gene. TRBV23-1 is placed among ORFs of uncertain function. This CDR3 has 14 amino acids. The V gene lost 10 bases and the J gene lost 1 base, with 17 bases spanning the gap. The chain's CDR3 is CANRPPRRSYEQYF. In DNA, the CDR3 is TGCGCCAACAGACCACCCAGAAGGTCCTACGAGCAGTACTTC.

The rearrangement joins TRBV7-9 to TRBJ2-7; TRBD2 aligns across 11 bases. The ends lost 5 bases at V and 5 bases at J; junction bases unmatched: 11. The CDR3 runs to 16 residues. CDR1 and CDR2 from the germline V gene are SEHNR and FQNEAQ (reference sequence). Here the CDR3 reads CASSPLSGRARDEQYF. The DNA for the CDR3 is TGTGCCAGCAGCCCCCTTAGCGGGAGGGCCCGAGACGAGCAGTACTTC.

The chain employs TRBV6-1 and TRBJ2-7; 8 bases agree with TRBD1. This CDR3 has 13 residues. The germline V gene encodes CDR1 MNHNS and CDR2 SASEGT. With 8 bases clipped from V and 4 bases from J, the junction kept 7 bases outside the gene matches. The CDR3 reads CASFYQGAYEQYF. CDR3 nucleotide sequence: TGTGCCAGCTTCTATCAGGGGGCTTACGAGCAGTACTTC.

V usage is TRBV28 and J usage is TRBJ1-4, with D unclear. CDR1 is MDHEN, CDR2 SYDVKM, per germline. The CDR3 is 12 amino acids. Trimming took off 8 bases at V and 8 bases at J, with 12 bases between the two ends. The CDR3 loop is CASGREGEKLFF. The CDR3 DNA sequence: TGTGCCAGCGGCCGTGAAGGCGAAAAACTGTTTTTT.

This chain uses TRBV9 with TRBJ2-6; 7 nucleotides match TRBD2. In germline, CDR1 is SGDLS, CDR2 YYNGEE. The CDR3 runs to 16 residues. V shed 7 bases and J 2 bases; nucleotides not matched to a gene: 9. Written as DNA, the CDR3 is TGTGCCAGCCGGCCGCGGGGAGGGGCTGGGGCCAACGTCCTGACTTTC. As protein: CASRPRGGAGANVLTF. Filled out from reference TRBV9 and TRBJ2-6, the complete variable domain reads DSGVTQTPKHLITATGQRVTLRCSPRSGDLSVYWYQQSLDQGLQFLIQYYNGEERAKGNILERFSAQQFPDLHSELNLSSLELGDSALYFCASRPRGGAGANVLTFGAGSRLTVL.

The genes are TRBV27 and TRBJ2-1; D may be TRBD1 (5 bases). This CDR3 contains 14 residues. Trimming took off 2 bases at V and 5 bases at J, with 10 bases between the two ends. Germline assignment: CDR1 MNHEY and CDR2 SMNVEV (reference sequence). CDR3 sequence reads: CASSLQGRDNEQFF. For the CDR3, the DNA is TGTGCCAGCAGTTTACAGGGTAGGGACAATGAGCAGTTCTTC.

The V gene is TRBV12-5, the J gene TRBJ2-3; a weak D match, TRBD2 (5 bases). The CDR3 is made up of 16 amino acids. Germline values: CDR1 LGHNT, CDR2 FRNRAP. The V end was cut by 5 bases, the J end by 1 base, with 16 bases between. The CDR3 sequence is CASGPDGWGGTDTQYF. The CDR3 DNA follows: TGTGCTAGTGGTCCTGACGGATGGGGAGGCACAGATACGCAGTATTTT.

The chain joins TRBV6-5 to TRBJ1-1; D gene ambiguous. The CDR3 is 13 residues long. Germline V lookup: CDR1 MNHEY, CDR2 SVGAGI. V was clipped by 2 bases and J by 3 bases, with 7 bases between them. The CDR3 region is CASSYGQHTEAFF. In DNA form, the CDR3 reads TGTGCCAGCAGTTACGGCCAGCACACTGAAGCTTTCTTT.

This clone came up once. The CDR3 protein is CASSLPGGQGYEQYF. CDR3 nucleotides: TGTGCCAGCAGCTTACCCGGGGGACAGGGTTACGAGCAGTACTTC. The genes are TRBV5-6 and TRBJ2-7, with 9 bases aligning to TRBD1. Trimming removed 2 bases from V and 4 bases from J; junction bases left unmatched: 7. Germline values: CDR1 SGHDT, CDR2 YYEEEE. This CDR3 has 15 residues.

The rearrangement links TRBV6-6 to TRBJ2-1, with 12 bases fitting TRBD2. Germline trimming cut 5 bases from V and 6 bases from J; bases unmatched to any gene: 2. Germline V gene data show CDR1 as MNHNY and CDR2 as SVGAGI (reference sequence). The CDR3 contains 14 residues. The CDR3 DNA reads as TGTGCCAGCAGTCTAGCGGGAGGGCTCAATGAGCAGTTCTTC. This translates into CASSLAGGLNEQFF.